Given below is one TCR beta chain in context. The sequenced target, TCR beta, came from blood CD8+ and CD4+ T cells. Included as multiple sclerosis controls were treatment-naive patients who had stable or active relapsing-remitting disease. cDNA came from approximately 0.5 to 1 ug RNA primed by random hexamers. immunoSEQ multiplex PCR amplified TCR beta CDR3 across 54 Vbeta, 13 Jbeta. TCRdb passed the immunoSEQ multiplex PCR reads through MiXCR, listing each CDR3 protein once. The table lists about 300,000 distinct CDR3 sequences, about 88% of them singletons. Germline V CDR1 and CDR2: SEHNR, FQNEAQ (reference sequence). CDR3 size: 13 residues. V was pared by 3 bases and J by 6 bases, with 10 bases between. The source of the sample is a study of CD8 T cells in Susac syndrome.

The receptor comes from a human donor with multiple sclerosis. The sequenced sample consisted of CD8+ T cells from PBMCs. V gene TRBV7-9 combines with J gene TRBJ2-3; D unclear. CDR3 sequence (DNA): TGTGCCAGCAGCTTCCGGCGGTGGGATACGCAGTATTTT. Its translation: CASSFRRWDTQYF.